The table lists the clone carrying this T cell receptor (beta chain) with a count of one. As yet, its antigen is unknown. Both 60 Vbeta primers and 13 Jbeta primers went into the PCR. The data were produced by immunoSEQ multiplex PCR, yet TCRdb's version contains in-frame clones alone and is incomplete. This sample has fewer than 200,000 clones, with 75% found just once. This sample is drawn from a study of cytomegalovirus exposure and HLA in healthy donors. Findings and caveats of the study: Presence/absence analyses assumed roughly uniform sequencing depth across donors.

The CDR3 consists of 15 residues. V lost 0 bases, J lost 4 bases, and 3 bases stayed unmatched. The germline V gene has CDR1 SGHVS and CDR2 FNYEAQ. The chain recombines TRBV7-6 with TRBJ1-1; 9 positions agree with TRBD1. The sequencing sample was made of PBMCs. This TCR derives from a female donor in good health and CMV-seronegative. The CDR3 DNA reads TGTGCCAGCAGCTTAGCGACAGGGGGGGGCACTGAAGCTTTCTTT. Translated: CASSLATGGGTEAFF.